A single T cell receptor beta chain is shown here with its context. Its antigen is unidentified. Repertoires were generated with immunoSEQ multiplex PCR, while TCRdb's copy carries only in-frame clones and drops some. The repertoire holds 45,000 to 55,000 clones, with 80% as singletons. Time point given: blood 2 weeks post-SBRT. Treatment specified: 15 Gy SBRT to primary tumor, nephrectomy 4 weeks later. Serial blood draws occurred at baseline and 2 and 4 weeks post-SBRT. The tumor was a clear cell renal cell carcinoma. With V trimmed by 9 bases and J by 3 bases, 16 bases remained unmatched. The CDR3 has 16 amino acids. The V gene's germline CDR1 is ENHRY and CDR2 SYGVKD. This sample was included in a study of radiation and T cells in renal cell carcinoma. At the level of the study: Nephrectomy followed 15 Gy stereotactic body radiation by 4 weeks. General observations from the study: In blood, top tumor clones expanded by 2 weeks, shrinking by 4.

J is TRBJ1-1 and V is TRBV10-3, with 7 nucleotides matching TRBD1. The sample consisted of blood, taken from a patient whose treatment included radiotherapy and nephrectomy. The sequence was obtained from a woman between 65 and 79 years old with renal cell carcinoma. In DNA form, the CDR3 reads TGTGCCATAAGTACCGGGACAGCCCAGGCACACACTGAAGCTTTCTTT. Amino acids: CAISTGTAQAHTEAFF.